What follows are 10 T cell receptor beta chains derived from one specimen sequenced in a study of T cells in Graves' hyperthyroidism and ophthalmopathy. Amplification yielded TCR beta CDR3 regions, with RNA transcripts as the source. First-round RT-PCR targeting the TCR CDR3 was performed with the HTBI primer set. TCRdb reprocessed the multiplex PCR reads with MiXCR, giving one entry per CDR3 protein. Of approximately 600,000 distinct CDR3 sequences in the sample, 14% were seen once. The specimen was blood. These receptors were taken from a woman aged 25 to 39 with Graves' hyperthyroidism that later progressed to Graves' ophthalmopathy.

This clonotype was seen a few times. The chain is built from TRBV20-1 and TRBJ2-7; a weak D match, TRBD2 (5 bases). Germline V CDR1 and CDR2: DFQATT, SNEGSKA (reference sequence). This CDR3 is built from 15 residues. Between the trimmed V and J ends, which lost 3 bases and 2 bases, there was a span of 17 bases. CDR3 residues: CSARTPGIGTYEQYF. The DNA of the CDR3 is TGCAGTGCTAGGACCCCGGGGATCGGGACCTACGAGCAGTACTTC.

This clonotype was picked up many times. The chain recombines TRBV7-9 with TRBJ1-2; possible D gene TRBD1, 5 bases. The CDR3 extends over 15 amino acids. Germline V gene data show CDR1 as SEHNR and CDR2 as FQNEAQ (reference sequence). V lost 4 bases, J lost 5 bases, and 17 bases lay in between. The CDR3 nucleotides are TGTGCCAGCAGCTCCCTAATAGACAGATCTTATGGCTACACCTTC. Amino acid sequence: CASSSLIDRSYGYTF.

The chain recombines TRBV3-1 with TRBJ1-2, with 9 bases that match TRBD1. The CDR3 extends over 14 amino acids. J gave up 8 bases and V 3 bases, and 7 bases lay outside the gene matches. Looked up from germline, CDR1 is LGHDT and CDR2 is YNNKEL (reference sequence). CDR3 residues: CASSQDRGWSGYTF. The CDR3 bases are TGTGCCAGCAGCCAGGACAGGGGATGGAGCGGCTACACCTTC.

This clonotype was detected many times. The V and J genes are TRBV5-1 and TRBJ1-1, with D perhaps TRBD1 (6 bases). Germline-derived CDR1 and CDR2 are SGHRS and YFSETQ. V was trimmed by 1 base and J by 0 bases, leaving 25 bases between them. This CDR3 comprises 20 residues. CDR3 bases: TGCGCCAGCAGCTTGTGGGCCAGGGGCACCCGTATCATCATGAACACTGAAGCTTTCTTT. This translates into CASSLWARGTRIIMNTEAFF.

The chain couples TRBV20-1 to TRBJ2-1, with TRBD2 matching over 12 bases. Unmatched junction bases numbered 5, after V lost 5 bases and J lost 6 bases. Germline V gene lookup returns CDR1 DFQATT and CDR2 SNEGSKA (reference sequence). This CDR3 contains 14 residues. The CDR3 reads CSAVGLAGRNEQFF. The CDR3 DNA reads as TGCAGTGCTGTGGGACTAGCGGGCCGCAATGAGCAGTTCTTC.

This clonotype was found many times. This chain connects TRBV13 to TRBJ1-5; D call uncertain. V shed 6 bases and J shed 0 bases, with 3 bases lying between them. The CDR3 has 12 amino acids. Per the germline V gene, CDR1 is PRHDT and CDR2 is FYEKMQ (reference sequence). The DNA for the CDR3 is TGTGCCAGCAGTTATAGCAATCAGCCCCAGCATTTT. Protein product: CASSYSNQPQHF.

This clonotype was detected ten times or more. The V call is TRBV3-1, the J call TRBJ2-2; D remains ambiguous. Trimming removed 6 bases at V and 6 bases at J, with 5 bases between. The CDR3 runs 11 residues. The V gene's germline CDR1 is LGHDT and CDR2 YNNKEL (reference sequence). The DNA for the CDR3 is TGTGCCAGCAGGACCGCCGGGGAGCTGTTTTTT. Its translation: CASRTAGELFF. The variable domain in full, with the rest retrieved from reference TRBV3-1 and TRBJ2-2, is DTAVSQTPKYLVTQMGNDKSIKCEQNLGHDTMYWYKQDSKKFLKIMFSYNNKELIINETVPNRFSPKSPDKAHLNLHINSLELGDSAVYFCASRTAGELFFGEGSRLTVL.

This clonotype was observed many times. This chain uses TRBV12-3 or TRBV12-4 with TRBJ2-3; 12 bases line up with TRBD2. Trimming took 4 bases from V and 7 from J; bases not matched to a gene: 9. The CDR3 totals 16 residues. The CDR3 here is CASSSRTSGNPNTQYF. Written as DNA, the CDR3 is TGTGCCAGCAGTTCCCGGACTAGCGGGAACCCAAATACGCAGTATTTT.

Concerning this clonotype: An end of the junction differs from the germline gene, which may be a read error. The CDR3 DNA reads as TGTCCCAGCAGCCCCAGGAGAACCTACGAGCAGTACTTC. This encodes CPSSPRRTYEQYF. This chain uses TRBV14 with TRBJ2-7, with no clear D. This CDR3 spans 13 amino acids. The germline V gene has CDR1 SGHDN and CDR2 FVKESK.

The gene calls are TRBV6-1 and TRBJ2-2; D is possibly TRBD2 (6 bases). The germline V gene encodes CDR1 MNHNS and CDR2 SASEGT. Trimming shortened V by 5 bases and J by 4 bases, and 11 bases separated the two germline ends. The CDR3 sequence is 14 residues long. CDR3 bases: TGTGCCAGCAGTTTGGGACTTCTCACCGGGGAGCTGTTTTTT. It specifies CASSLGLLTGELFF.